Listed below are T cell receptor beta chains from one sample, sequenced in a study of blood T cell repertoires in COVID-19. Some clones are missing from TCRdb's copy, which holds only in-frame ones; the method was immunoSEQ multiplex PCR. The sample contains about 46,000 clones, roughly nine tenths of which appear only once. The sample was PBMCs or T cells enriched from blood (not recorded which). These receptors were obtained from a woman aged 50 to 60 who had recovered from COVID-19. The CDR3 runs from the conserved cysteine through the conserved F or W. Each record gives: V gene, clone size, J gene, D gene, CDR3 protein, CDR3 DNA. The D gene is left open where the match is weak. Not every row has a clone size; where given, it reads once, few, many or a size class.

TRBV6-5	once	TRBJ2-7	TRBD2	CASSGPGGRGGEQYF	TGTGCCAGCAGCGGCCCGGGGGGGCGAGGAGGCGAGCAGTACTTC
TRBV25-1	.	TRBJ1-1	.	CASSLRGSSDTEAFF	TGTGCCAGCAGTCTAAGGGGATCATCTGACACTGAAGCTTTCTTT
TRBV5-1	.	TRBJ2-5	TRBD2	CASSLEGLVRETQYF	TGCGCCAGCAGCTTGGAAGGACTAGTTCGCGAGACCCAGTACTTC
TRBV2	.	TRBJ2-5	TRBD1	CASNPKTGKGETQYF	TGTGCCAGCAACCCAAAGACAGGGAAGGGAGAGACCCAGTACTTC
TRBV25-1	.	TRBJ2-1	TRBD2	CASSEREGRGRFF	TGTGCCAGCAGTGAGCGGGAGGGCCGTGGACGGTTCTTC
TRBV5-4	.	TRBJ2-1	.	CASSSYRRVDIEQFF	TGTGCCAGCAGTTCTTATCGGAGAGTGGATATTGAGCAGTTCTTC
TRBV5-1	.	TRBJ2-7	TRBD1	CASSPGTGGFYEQYF	TGCGCCAGCAGCCCCGGGACAGGGGGTTTCTACGAGCAGTACTTC
TRBV28	.	TRBJ2-3	TRBD2	CASSQRLAGVDTQYF	TGTGCCAGCAGTCAAAGACTAGCGGGAGTAGATACGCAGTATTTT
TRBV10-1	.	TRBJ1-1	TRBD1	CASSESRGTEAFF	TGCGCCAGCAGTGAGTCCAGGGGGACTGAAGCTTTCTTT
TRBV4-3	.	TRBJ2-3	.	CASSQDRWGYLAGTDTQYF	TGCGCCAGCAGCCAAGATCGATGGGGCTATTTAGCGGGCACAGATACGCAGTATTTT
TRBV19	.	TRBJ1-2	TRBD1	CASRNTGGDLYGYTF	TGTGCCAGTAGAAACACAGGGGGCGACCTCTATGGCTACACCTTC
TRBV4-2	.	TRBJ2-2	TRBD2	CASSQAGLAGAGGELFF	TGTGCCAGCAGCCAAGCGGGGCTAGCGGGTGCAGGCGGGGAGCTGTTTTTT
TRBV5-6	.	TRBJ2-6	.	CASSSRTGPWDPGANVLTF	TGTGCCAGCAGCTCGAGAACAGGTCCTTGGGATCCTGGGGCCAACGTCCTGACTTTC
TRBV6-4	.	TRBJ2-7	.	CASSGLGAQDPYEQYF	TGTGCCAGCAGTGGACTAGGGGCTCAAGACCCCTACGAGCAGTACTTC
TRBV28	.	TRBJ2-1	.	CASTLGGGRSYNEQFF	TGTGCCAGCACCCTAGGGGGCGGGAGGTCCTACAATGAGCAGTTCTTC
TRBV29-1	few	TRBJ1-5	.	CSVDDRWDQPQHF	TGCAGCGTCGACGACAGATGGGATCAGCCCCAGCATTTT
TRBV7-2	.	TRBJ2-3	.	CASRASSDTQYF	TGTGCCAGCAGAGCCTCGTCAGATACGCAGTATTTT
TRBV30	once	TRBJ1-1	TRBD1	CAWDRVNTEAFF	TGTGCCTGGGACAGGGTAAACACTGAAGCTTTCTTT
TRBV7-6	.	TRBJ2-3	.	CASSRLSTPTDTQYF	TGTGCCAGCAGCCGCCTCAGTACCCCCACAGATACGCAGTATTTT
TRBV30	.	TRBJ1-6	.	CAWLDRLLNSPLHF	TGTGCCTGGTTAGACCGACTCCTCAATTCACCCCTCCACTTT
TRBV19	.	TRBJ2-1	TRBD2	CASSPRTSGGNNEQFF	TGTGCCAGTAGTCCGCGAACTAGCGGGGGGAACAATGAGCAGTTCTTC
TRBV2	.	TRBJ2-3	.	CASSGQGTDTQYF	TGTGCCAGCAGTGGACAGGGCACAGATACGCAGTATTTT
TRBV28	.	TRBJ1-1	.	CASSLIGLVTAAKAFF	TGTGCCAGCAGTTTAATAGGACTCGTTACGGCGGCAAAAGCTTTCTTT
TRBV18	.	TRBJ1-5	TRBD1	CASSPTGGSDSNQPQHF	TGTGCCAGCTCACCGACAGGGGGAAGCGATAGCAATCAGCCCCAGCATTTT
TRBV4-1	once	TRBJ2-5	.	CASSQDTGLQETQYF	TGCGCCAGCAGCCAAGATACAGGGCTACAAGAGACCCAGTACTTC
TRBV15	.	TRBJ1-5	TRBD1	CATSTTGTGFSWNQPQHF	TGTGCCACCAGCACTACCGGGACAGGGTTTTCATGGAATCAGCCCCAGCATTTT
TRBV28	.	TRBJ2-1	.	CASSLAGPQALPLDNEQFF	TGTGCCAGCAGTTTAGCGGGACCTCAGGCGTTACCGTTAGACAATGAGCAGTTCTTC
TRBV10-1	once	TRBJ2-1	TRBD1	CASTRDRGANEQFF	TGCGCCAGCACCCGGGACAGGGGGGCCAATGAGCAGTTCTTC
TRBV19	.	TRBJ2-1	TRBD2	CASSIITSGRVGEQFF	TGTGCCAGTAGTATAATAACTAGCGGGAGGGTTGGTGAGCAGTTCTTC
TRBV11-3	once	TRBJ2-5	TRBD1	CASSKGQGTGETQYF	TGTGCCAGCAGTAAGGGACAGGGAACAGGAGAGACCCAGTACTTC
TRBV28	once	TRBJ1-5	.	CASSLVQTNQPQHF	TGTGCCAGCAGTTTGGTACAGACGAATCAGCCCCAGCATTTT